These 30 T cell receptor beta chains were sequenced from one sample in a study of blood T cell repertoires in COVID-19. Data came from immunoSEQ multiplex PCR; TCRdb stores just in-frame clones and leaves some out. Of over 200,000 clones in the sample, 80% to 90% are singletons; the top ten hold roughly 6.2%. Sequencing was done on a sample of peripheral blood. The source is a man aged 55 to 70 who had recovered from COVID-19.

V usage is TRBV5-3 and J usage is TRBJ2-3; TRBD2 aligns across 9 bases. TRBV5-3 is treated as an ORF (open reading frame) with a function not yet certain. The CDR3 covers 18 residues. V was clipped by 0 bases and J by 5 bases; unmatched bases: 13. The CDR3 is CARSLAPRAGGPGDTQYF. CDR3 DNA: TGTGCCAGAAGCTTGGCACCTAGGGCGGGAGGGCCAGGAGATACGCAGTATTTT.

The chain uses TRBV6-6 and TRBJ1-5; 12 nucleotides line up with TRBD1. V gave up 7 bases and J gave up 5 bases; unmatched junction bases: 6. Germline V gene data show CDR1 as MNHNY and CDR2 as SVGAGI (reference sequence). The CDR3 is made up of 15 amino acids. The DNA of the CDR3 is TGTGCCAGCAACCAAGGGACAGGGGGCGATCAGCCCCAGCATTTT. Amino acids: CASNQGTGGDQPQHF.

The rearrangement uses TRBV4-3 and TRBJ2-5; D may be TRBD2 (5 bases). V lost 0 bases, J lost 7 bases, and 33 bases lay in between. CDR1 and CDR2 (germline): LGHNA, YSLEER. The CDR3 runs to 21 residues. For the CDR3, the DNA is TGCGCCAGCAGCCAAGAAGGTCGGGTAGCGCCCGCCTGGTCGGATTGTGGGACCCAGTACTTC. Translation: CASSQEGRVAPAWSDCGTQYF.

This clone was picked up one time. The CDR3 DNA reads TGCGCCAGCAGCCTAGCGGGAGGGGGAGATACGCAGTATTTT. It yields the protein CASSLAGGGDTQYF. This chain links TRBV5-1 with TRBJ2-3, with TRBD2 matching over 12 bases. This CDR3 contains 14 residues. V shed 4 bases and J 5 bases; nucleotides not matched to a gene: 2. Germline CDR1 reads SGHRS; CDR2 reads YFSETQ.

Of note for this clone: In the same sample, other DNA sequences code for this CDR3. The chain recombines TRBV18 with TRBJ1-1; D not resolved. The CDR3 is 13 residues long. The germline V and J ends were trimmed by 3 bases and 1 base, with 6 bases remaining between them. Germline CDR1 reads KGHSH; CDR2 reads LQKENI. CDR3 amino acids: CASSPGGNTEAFF. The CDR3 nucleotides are TGTGCCAGCTCACCGGGAGGGAACACTGAAGCTTTCTTT.

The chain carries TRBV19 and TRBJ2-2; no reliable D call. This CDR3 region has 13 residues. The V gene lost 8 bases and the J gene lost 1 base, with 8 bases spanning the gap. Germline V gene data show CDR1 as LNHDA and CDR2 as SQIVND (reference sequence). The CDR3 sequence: CASGPVNTGELFF. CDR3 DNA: TGTGCCAGTGGTCCAGTGAACACCGGGGAGCTGTTTTTT.

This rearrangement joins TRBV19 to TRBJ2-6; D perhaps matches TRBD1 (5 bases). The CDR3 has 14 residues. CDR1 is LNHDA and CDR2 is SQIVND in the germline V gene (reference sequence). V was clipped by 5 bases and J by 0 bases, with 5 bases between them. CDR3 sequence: CASSDSSGANVLTF. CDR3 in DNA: TGTGCCAGTAGTGACAGCTCTGGGGCCAACGTCCTGACTTTC.

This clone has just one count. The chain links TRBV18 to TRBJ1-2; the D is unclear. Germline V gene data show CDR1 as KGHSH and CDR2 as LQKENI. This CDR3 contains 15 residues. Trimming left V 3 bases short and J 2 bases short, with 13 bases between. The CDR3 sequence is CASSPGRVSNYGYTF. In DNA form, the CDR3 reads TGTGCCAGCTCACCGGGGAGGGTCAGCAACTATGGCTACACCTTC.

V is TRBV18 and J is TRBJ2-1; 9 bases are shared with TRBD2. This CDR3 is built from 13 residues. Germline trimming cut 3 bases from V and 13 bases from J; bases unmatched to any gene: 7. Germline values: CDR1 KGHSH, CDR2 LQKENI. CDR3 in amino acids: CASSPPAGGHQFF. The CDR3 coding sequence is TGTGCCAGCTCACCCCCAGCGGGGGGCCATCAGTTCTTC.

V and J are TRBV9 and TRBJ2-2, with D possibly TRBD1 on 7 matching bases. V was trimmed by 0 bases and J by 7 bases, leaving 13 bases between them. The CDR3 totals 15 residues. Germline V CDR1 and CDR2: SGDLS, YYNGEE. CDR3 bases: TGTGCCAGCAGCGTAGACCCAGGGGGGTACGGGGAGCTGTTTTTT. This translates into CASSVDPGGYGELFF.

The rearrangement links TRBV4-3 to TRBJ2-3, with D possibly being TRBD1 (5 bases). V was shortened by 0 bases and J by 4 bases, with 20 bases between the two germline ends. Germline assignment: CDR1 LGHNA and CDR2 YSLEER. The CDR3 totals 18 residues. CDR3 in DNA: TGCGCCAGCAGCCAAGATCAGGCAGGACACGATTTTGCAGATACGCAGTATTTT. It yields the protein CASSQDQAGHDFADTQYF.

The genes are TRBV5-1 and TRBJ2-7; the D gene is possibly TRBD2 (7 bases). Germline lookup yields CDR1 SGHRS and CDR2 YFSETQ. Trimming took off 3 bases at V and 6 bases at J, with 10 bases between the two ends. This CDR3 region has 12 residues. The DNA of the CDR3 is TGCGCCAGCAGCTCCGGGGGGCGCGAGCAGTACTTC. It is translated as CASSSGGREQYF.

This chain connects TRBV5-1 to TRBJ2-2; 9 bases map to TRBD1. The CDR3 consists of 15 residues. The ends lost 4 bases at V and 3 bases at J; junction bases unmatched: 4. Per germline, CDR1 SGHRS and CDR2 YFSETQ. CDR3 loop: CASSPDRGDTGELFF. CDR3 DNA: TGCGCCAGCAGCCCGGACAGGGGCGACACCGGGGAGCTGTTTTTT. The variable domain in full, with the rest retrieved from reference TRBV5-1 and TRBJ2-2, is KAGVTQTPRYLIKTRGQQVTLSCSPISGHRSVSWYQQTPGQGLQFLFEYFSETQRNKGNFPGRFSGRQFSNSRSEMNVSTLELGDSALYLCASSPDRGDTGELFFGEGSRLTVL.

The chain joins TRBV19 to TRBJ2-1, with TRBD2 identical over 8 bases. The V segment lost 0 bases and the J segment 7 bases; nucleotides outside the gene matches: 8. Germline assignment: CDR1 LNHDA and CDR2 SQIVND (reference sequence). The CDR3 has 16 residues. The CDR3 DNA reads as TGTGCCAGTAGTATAGATACGGCGGGGGGTTGGAATGAGCAGTTCTTC. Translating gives CASSIDTAGGWNEQFF.

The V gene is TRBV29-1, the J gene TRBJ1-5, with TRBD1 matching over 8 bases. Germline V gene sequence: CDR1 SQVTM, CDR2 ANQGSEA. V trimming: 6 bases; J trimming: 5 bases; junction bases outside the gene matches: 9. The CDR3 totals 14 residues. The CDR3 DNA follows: TGCAGCGTCGCTCTTGGACAGGGTGATCAGCCCCAGCATTTT. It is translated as CSVALGQGDQPQHF.

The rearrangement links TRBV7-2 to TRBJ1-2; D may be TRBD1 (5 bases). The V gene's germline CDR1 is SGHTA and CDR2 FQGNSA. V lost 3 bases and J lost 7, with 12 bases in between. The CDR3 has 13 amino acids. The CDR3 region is CASSFEIRGGYTF. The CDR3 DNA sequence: TGTGCCAGCAGCTTCGAGATTAGGGGTGGCTACACCTTC.

The CDR3 DNA follows: TGTGCCAGTCGGCGGAGCAATCAGCCCCAGCATTTT. Amino acids: CASRRSNQPQHF. V and J are TRBV19 and TRBJ1-5; D remains ambiguous. CDR1 and CDR2 from the germline V gene are LNHDA and SQIVND (reference sequence). The CDR3 runs to 12 residues. Trimming shortened V by 8 bases and J by 1 base, and 6 bases separated the two germline ends.

The CDR3 nucleotides are TGTGCCAGCAGCCAGGGGACAGTTTCCAATTCACCCCTCCACTTT. Translation gives CASSQGTVSNSPLHF. The chain employs TRBV3-1 (or the pseudogene TRBV3-2) and TRBJ1-6, with TRBD1 matching 7 bases. Losses at the gene ends were 3 bases for V and 7 bases for J; bases not matched to a gene: 6. Germline V gene data show CDR1 as LGHDT and CDR2 as YNNKEL (reference sequence). The CDR3 contains 15 residues.

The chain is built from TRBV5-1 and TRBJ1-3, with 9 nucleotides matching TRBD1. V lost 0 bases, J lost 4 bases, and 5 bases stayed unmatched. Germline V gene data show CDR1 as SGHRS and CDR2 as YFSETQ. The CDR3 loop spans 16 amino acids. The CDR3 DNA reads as TGCGCCAGCAGCTTGGGCGGACAGGGGCCAGGAAACACCATATATTTT. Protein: CASSLGGQGPGNTIYF.

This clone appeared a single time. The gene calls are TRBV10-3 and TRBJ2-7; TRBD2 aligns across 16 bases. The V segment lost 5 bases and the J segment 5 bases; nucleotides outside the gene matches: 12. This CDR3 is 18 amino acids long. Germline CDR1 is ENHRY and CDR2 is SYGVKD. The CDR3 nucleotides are TGTGCCATCAGTACATCCGGGACTAGCGGGGGGGCCGGCAACGAGCAGTACTTC. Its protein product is CAISTSGTSGGAGNEQYF.

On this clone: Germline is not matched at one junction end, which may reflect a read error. In nucleotides, the CDR3 is TGTGCCAGCTCTCCACGGGACAGGGCTAATGAAAAACTGTTTTTT. Its translation: CASSPRDRANEKLFF. This rearrangement joins TRBV18 to TRBJ1-4; the match to TRBD1 covers 9 bases. The CDR3 has 15 amino acids. Germline V gene data show CDR1 as KGHSH and CDR2 as LQKENI.

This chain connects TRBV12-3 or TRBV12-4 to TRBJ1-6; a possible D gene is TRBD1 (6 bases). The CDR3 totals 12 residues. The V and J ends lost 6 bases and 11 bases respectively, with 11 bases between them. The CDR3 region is CASRDSLTPLHF. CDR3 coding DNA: TGTGCCAGCAGGGACAGCCTGACACCCCTCCACTTT.

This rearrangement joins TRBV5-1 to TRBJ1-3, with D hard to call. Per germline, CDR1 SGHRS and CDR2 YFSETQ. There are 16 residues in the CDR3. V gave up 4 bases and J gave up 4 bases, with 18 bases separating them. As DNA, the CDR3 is TGCGCCAGCAGCGCGTTGTCTTCCGATCCAGGAAACACCATATATTTT. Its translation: CASSALSSDPGNTIYF.

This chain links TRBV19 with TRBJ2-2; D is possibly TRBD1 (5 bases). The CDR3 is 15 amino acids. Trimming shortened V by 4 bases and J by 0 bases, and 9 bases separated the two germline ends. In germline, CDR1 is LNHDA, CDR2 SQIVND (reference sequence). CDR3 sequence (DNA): TGTGCCAGTAGTAGGGGCAGAACGAACACCGGGGAGCTGTTTTTT. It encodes CASSRGRTNTGELFF.

The CDR3: CASSLNRGSNQPQHF. The CDR3 bases are TGTGCCAGCAGTTTAAACAGGGGGAGCAATCAGCCCCAGCATTTT. V gene TRBV27 combines with J gene TRBJ1-5, with 8 nucleotides matching TRBD1. Per the germline V gene, CDR1 is MNHEY and CDR2 is SMNVEV (reference sequence). With 2 bases clipped from V and 1 base from J, the junction kept 1 base outside the gene matches. The CDR3 loop spans 15 amino acids.

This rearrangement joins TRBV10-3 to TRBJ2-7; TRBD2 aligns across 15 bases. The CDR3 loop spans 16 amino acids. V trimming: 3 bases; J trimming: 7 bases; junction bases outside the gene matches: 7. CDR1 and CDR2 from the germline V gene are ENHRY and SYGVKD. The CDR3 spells CAISDLGLAGGFEQYF. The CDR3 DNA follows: TGTGCCATCAGTGACTTGGGACTAGCGGGAGGATTTGAGCAGTACTTC.

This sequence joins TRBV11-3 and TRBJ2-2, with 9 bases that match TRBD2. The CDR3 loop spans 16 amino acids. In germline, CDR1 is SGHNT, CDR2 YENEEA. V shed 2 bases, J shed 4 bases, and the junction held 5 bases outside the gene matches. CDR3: CASSLIGTSSTGELFF. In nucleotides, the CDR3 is TGTGCCAGCAGCTTAATTGGGACTAGCAGCACCGGGGAGCTGTTTTTT.

Here the CDR3 reads CAISNRGNTEAFF. The CDR3 DNA reads TGTGCCATCAGCAACAGGGGGAACACTGAAGCTTTCTTT. V gene TRBV10-3 combines with J gene TRBJ1-1; 7 bases fit TRBD1. V lost 6 bases, J lost 1 base, and 2 bases stayed unmatched. Per germline, CDR1 ENHRY and CDR2 SYGVKD. The CDR3 is 13 residues long.

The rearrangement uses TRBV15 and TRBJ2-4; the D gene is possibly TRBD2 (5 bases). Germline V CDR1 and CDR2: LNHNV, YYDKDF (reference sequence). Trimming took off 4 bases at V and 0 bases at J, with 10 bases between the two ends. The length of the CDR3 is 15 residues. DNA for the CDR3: TGTGCCACCAGCATTGTCGGACTAGCCAAAAACATTCAGTACTTC. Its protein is CATSIVGLAKNIQYF. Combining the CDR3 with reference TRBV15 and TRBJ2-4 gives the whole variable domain DAMVIQNPRYQVTQFGKPVTLSCSQTLNHNVMYWYQQKSSQAPKLLFHYYDKDFNNEADTPDNFQSRRPNTSFCFLDIRSPGLGDTAMYLCATSIVGLAKNIQYFGAGTRLSVL.

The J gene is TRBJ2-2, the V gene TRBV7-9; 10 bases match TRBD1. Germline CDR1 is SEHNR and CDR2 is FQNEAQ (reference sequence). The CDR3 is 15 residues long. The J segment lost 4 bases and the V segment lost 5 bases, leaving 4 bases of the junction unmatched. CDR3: CASSIGTGVTGELFF. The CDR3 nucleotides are TGTGCCAGCAGCATTGGGACAGGGGTCACCGGGGAGCTGTTTTTT.